This T cell receptor (beta chain) was observed in a study of blood T cell repertoires in COVID-19. Study details: Material from acute and convalescent COVID-19 was sourced from the United States, Italy and Spain. PBMCs, B-cell-depleted T cells, or T cells were the source of the cDNA or gDNA that made up the material.

Original analysis: Nucleated cell number was recorded as an estimate derived from reference gene primer amplification. The table came from immunoSEQ multiplex PCR; TCRdb's copy has only in-frame clones and leaves some out. V and J calls plus clone size are reproduced from that table; the DNA served to infer D and trimming. Seen here are 250,000 to 300,000 clones, 83% observed once, and the top ten hold roughly 4.6%. The CDR3 covers 11 residues. Trimming took 6 bases from V and 8 from J, leaving 10 bases between them. The V gene's germline CDR1 is MDHEN and CDR2 SYDVKM. The chain has TRBV28 and TRBJ1-2; D gene uncertain. The sequenced sample consisted of peripheral blood. The clonotype comes from a man aged 55 to 70 who had recovered from COVID-19. CDR3 sequence: CASSTGRGYTF. CDR3 nucleotide sequence: TGTGCCAGCAGCACGGGTCGGGGCTACACCTTC.